A selection of T cell receptor beta chains follows, all from one sample in a study of blood T cell repertoires in COVID-19. Some clones are missing from TCRdb's copy, which holds only in-frame ones; the method was immunoSEQ multiplex PCR. There are around 300,000 clones in the sample; roughly 90% occur only once, and almost 9.5% lies in the top ten. Sequencing was done on a sample of peripheral blood. The receptors here all came from a man younger than 35 with active or convalescent COVID-19. The CDR3 runs from the conserved cysteine through the conserved F or W. A D gene is named only where the DNA matches it firmly. The listing skips clone size in some rows; elsewhere it reads once, few, many or a size class.

d_call: TRBD1; v_call: TRBV6-5; clone_size: -; j_call: TRBJ1-2; cdr3_aa: CASSSGQGAFGYTF; cdr3_nt: TGTGCCAGCAGTTCGGGACAGGGGGCGTTTGGCTACACCTTC
d_call: TRBD2; v_call: TRBV7-2; clone_size: -; j_call: TRBJ2-2; cdr3_aa: CASSRDPGRGATGELFF; cdr3_nt: TGTGCCAGCAGCCGTGATCCGGGGCGGGGGGCCACCGGGGAGCTGTTTTTT
d_call: -; v_call: TRBV4-3; clone_size: -; j_call: TRBJ2-7; cdr3_aa: CASSQETAHYEQYF; cdr3_nt: TGCGCCAGCAGCCAAGAGACAGCCCACTACGAGCAGTACTTC
d_call: TRBD1; v_call: TRBV6-5; clone_size: -; j_call: TRBJ1-1; cdr3_aa: CASSPRTGTTEAFF; cdr3_nt: TGTGCCAGCAGTCCGAGGACAGGGACCACTGAAGCTTTCTTT
d_call: -; v_call: TRBV9; clone_size: -; j_call: TRBJ2-7; cdr3_aa: CASSAFGTPYEQYF; cdr3_nt: TGTGCCAGCAGCGCATTCGGGACACCCTACGAGCAGTACTTC
d_call: -; v_call: TRBV7-9; clone_size: few; j_call: TRBJ1-6; cdr3_aa: CASSSTGLNSPLHF; cdr3_nt: TGTGCCAGCAGCTCAACAGGGCTTAATTCACCCCTCCACTTT
d_call: TRBD1; v_call: TRBV19; clone_size: -; j_call: TRBJ1-5; cdr3_aa: CASTNRGFGQPQHF; cdr3_nt: TGTGCCAGTACTAACAGGGGGTTTGGGCAGCCCCAGCATTTT
d_call: -; v_call: TRBV15; clone_size: -; j_call: TRBJ1-5; cdr3_aa: CATSRGRQNSNQPQHF; cdr3_nt: TGTGCCACCAGCAGAGGGCGGCAGAACAGCAATCAGCCCCAGCATTTT
d_call: -; v_call: TRBV9; clone_size: -; j_call: TRBJ2-7; cdr3_aa: CASSLGSQGYEQYF; cdr3_nt: TGTGCCAGCAGCCTTGGGTCGCAGGGCTACGAGCAGTACTTC
d_call: TRBD1; v_call: TRBV5-1; clone_size: -; j_call: TRBJ2-3; cdr3_aa: CASGQGASSTDTQYF; cdr3_nt: TGCGCCAGCGGACAGGGAGCTAGTAGCACAGATACGCAGTATTTT
d_call: -; v_call: TRBV7-2; clone_size: -; j_call: TRBJ1-1; cdr3_aa: CASSSRVLNTEAFF; cdr3_nt: TGTGCCAGCAGCTCGAGGGTCCTGAACACTGAAGCTTTCTTT
d_call: -; v_call: TRBV7-6; clone_size: -; j_call: TRBJ2-2; cdr3_aa: CASSLARAKTGELFF; cdr3_nt: TGTGCCAGCAGCTTGGCGAGGGCCAAAACCGGGGAGCTGTTTTTT
d_call: TRBD2; v_call: TRBV6-4; clone_size: -; j_call: TRBJ2-5; cdr3_aa: CASSELAGGRETQYF; cdr3_nt: TGTGCCAGCAGTGAGCTAGCGGGGGGGCGGGAGACCCAGTACTTC
d_call: TRBD1; v_call: TRBV19; clone_size: -; j_call: TRBJ1-3; cdr3_aa: CASSQDRGHGNTIYF; cdr3_nt: TGTGCCAGTAGTCAAGACAGGGGGCATGGAAACACCATATATTTT
d_call: TRBD1; v_call: TRBV10-3; clone_size: -; j_call: TRBJ1-4; cdr3_aa: CAISADPGQGNEKLFF; cdr3_nt: TGTGCCATCAGTGCAGATCCGGGACAGGGTAATGAAAAACTGTTTTTT
d_call: -; v_call: TRBV6-2/TRBV6-3; clone_size: -; j_call: TRBJ2-7; cdr3_aa: CASSTVSGYPYEQYF; cdr3_nt: TGTGCCAGCAGTACCGTTTCAGGCTACCCCTACGAGCAGTACTTC
d_call: TRBD1; v_call: TRBV7-2; clone_size: -; j_call: TRBJ2-7; cdr3_aa: CASSPRQGAAEQYF; cdr3_nt: TGTGCCAGCAGCCCGCGACAGGGGGCTGCAGAGCAGTACTTC
d_call: TRBD2; v_call: TRBV7-2; clone_size: -; j_call: TRBJ2-5; cdr3_aa: CASSLVPSGGQETQYF; cdr3_nt: TGTGCCAGCAGCTTAGTGCCTAGCGGGGGGCAAGAGACCCAGTACTTC
d_call: -; v_call: TRBV6-5; clone_size: -; j_call: TRBJ2-1; cdr3_aa: CASSYRDTSTYNEQFF; cdr3_nt: TGTGCCAGCAGTTACCGCGACACCAGCACCTACAATGAGCAGTTCTTC
d_call: -; v_call: TRBV7-8; clone_size: once; j_call: TRBJ2-3; cdr3_aa: CASSPRTGPSDTQYF; cdr3_nt: TGTGCCAGCAGCCCCCGGACTGGACCGTCAGATACGCAGTATTTT
d_call: -; v_call: TRBV3-1/TRBV3-2; clone_size: -; j_call: TRBJ1-1; cdr3_aa: CASSQDRGLPIEAFF; cdr3_nt: TGTGCCAGCAGCCAAGATCGGGGACTGCCGATTGAAGCTTTCTTT
d_call: -; v_call: TRBV3-1/TRBV3-2; clone_size: -; j_call: TRBJ2-1; cdr3_aa: CASSQDVPGAYNEQFF; cdr3_nt: TGTGCCAGCAGCCAAGATGTTCCAGGGGCCTACAATGAGCAGTTCTTC
d_call: -; v_call: TRBV6-5; clone_size: -; j_call: TRBJ2-1; cdr3_aa: CASSSTSKEQFF; cdr3_nt: TGTGCCAGCAGTTCGACATCCAAAGAGCAGTTCTTC
d_call: TRBD1; v_call: TRBV19; clone_size: once; j_call: TRBJ2-1; cdr3_aa: CASSIRGQGQNEQFF; cdr3_nt: TGTGCCAGTAGTATTAGGGGACAGGGCCAAAATGAGCAGTTCTTC
d_call: TRBD2; v_call: TRBV14; clone_size: -; j_call: TRBJ2-2; cdr3_aa: CASSKGLAGGPLTGELFF; cdr3_nt: TGTGCCAGCAGCAAAGGACTAGCGGGGGGGCCTCTCACCGGGGAGCTGTTTTTT
d_call: -; v_call: TRBV7-2; clone_size: once; j_call: TRBJ1-2; cdr3_aa: CASSPDLGTAYGYTF; cdr3_nt: TGTGCCAGCAGCCCAGACCTTGGTACAGCCTATGGCTACACCTTC
d_call: TRBD1; v_call: TRBV5-1; clone_size: -; j_call: TRBJ2-7; cdr3_aa: CASSMGQAEDYEQYF; cdr3_nt: TGCGCCAGCAGCATGGGACAGGCGGAGGACTACGAGCAGTACTTC
d_call: TRBD2; v_call: TRBV9; clone_size: -; j_call: TRBJ2-1; cdr3_aa: CASSGSGTSGGSSYNEQFF; cdr3_nt: TGTGCCAGCAGCGGGTCCGGGACTAGCGGGGGGAGCTCCTACAATGAGCAGTTCTTC
d_call: TRBD1; v_call: TRBV9; clone_size: -; j_call: TRBJ1-6; cdr3_aa: CASSAPGGFRNSPLHF; cdr3_nt: TGTGCCAGCAGCGCCCCAGGGGGCTTTCGTAATTCACCCCTCCACTTT
d_call: TRBD1; v_call: TRBV5-6; clone_size: -; j_call: TRBJ1-3; cdr3_aa: CASSYGTGDRHF; cdr3_nt: TGTGCCAGCAGCTACGGTACGGGGGACAGGCATTTT
d_call: -; v_call: TRBV2; clone_size: -; j_call: TRBJ2-2; cdr3_aa: CASSEKGHPNTGELFF; cdr3_nt: TGTGCCAGCAGTGAGAAGGGACACCCGAACACCGGGGAGCTGTTTTTT
d_call: -; v_call: TRBV6-5; clone_size: -; j_call: TRBJ2-1; cdr3_aa: CASKKAWEQFF; cdr3_nt: TGTGCCAGCAAAAAAGCCTGGGAGCAGTTCTTC
d_call: TRBD1; v_call: TRBV19; clone_size: -; j_call: TRBJ1-1; cdr3_aa: CASTPRTGPGLFF; cdr3_nt: TGTGCCAGTACCCCCAGGACAGGTCCTGGTTTATTCTTT